Listed here are 4 T cell receptor beta chains from one sample, sequenced in a study of technical replicates of blood from a few donors (dated by TCRdb to about 2017). The library was built by means of the immunoSEQ multiplex PCR assay. Sourced from immuneACCESS, this table was stored by TCRdb with only in-frame sequences that have V and J called. A share of the clones is absent; for the studies checked, an unresolved V gene accounts for under half, and the remainder has no known explanation. The sample profile shows roughly 100,000 clones; about 96% of them were found once. The top ten clones comprise about 0.39% of the sample. The sequencing sample was made of T cells isolated from PBMCs. The origin of the receptors is a human donor in good health.

The chain couples TRBV6-5 to TRBJ2-3, with D tentatively TRBD2 (6 bases). The CDR3 is 11 residues long. The germline V gene has CDR1 MNHEY and CDR2 SVGAGI. The V end was cut by 8 bases, the J end by 9 bases, with 12 bases between. This CDR3 is CASRGGRTQYF. The CDR3 region has the DNA TGTGCCAGCCGTGGAGGGAGAACGCAGTATTTT.

The chain joins TRBV7-6 to TRBJ2-7; TRBD1 is a possible D gene (6 bases). The CDR3 totals 13 residues. V dropped 5 bases and J dropped 3 bases, with 11 bases sitting between them. Per the germline V gene, CDR1 is SGHVS and CDR2 is FNYEAQ. The CDR3 bases are TGTGCCAGCAGCCCCGGACAGAACTACGAGCAGTACTTC. It codes for CASSPGQNYEQYF.

In this sample, this clone turned up once. This chain connects TRBV5-5 to TRBJ1-5, with TRBD1 matching 7 bases. The CDR3 is 16 residues long. The V gene end was trimmed by 4 bases and the J gene end by 9 bases; junction bases not matched to a gene: 16. CDR1 SGHKS and CDR2 YYEKEE come from the germline V gene (reference sequence). The chain's CDR3 is CASSLSPADRDRPQHF. CDR3 nucleotides: TGTGCCAGCAGCCTCTCTCCCGCAGACAGGGACCGGCCCCAGCATTTT. The full variable domain, in which reference TRBV5-5 and TRBJ1-5 provide the parts outside the CDR3, is DAGVTQSPTHLIKTRGQQVTLRCSPISGHKSVSWYQQVLGQGPQFIFQYYEKEERGRGNFPDRFSARQFPNYSSELNVNALLLGDSALYLCASSLSPADRDRPQHFGDGTRLSIL.

The CDR3 here is CASSPRTSGRNEQFF. The CDR3 nucleotides are TGTGCCAGCTCACCACGGACTAGCGGGAGGAATGAGCAGTTCTTC. The rearrangement links TRBV18 to TRBJ2-1, with 14 bases identical to TRBD2. CDR1 KGHSH and CDR2 LQKENI come from the germline V gene. The length of the CDR3 is 15 residues. J lost 7 bases, V lost 1 base, and 0 bases had no gene match.